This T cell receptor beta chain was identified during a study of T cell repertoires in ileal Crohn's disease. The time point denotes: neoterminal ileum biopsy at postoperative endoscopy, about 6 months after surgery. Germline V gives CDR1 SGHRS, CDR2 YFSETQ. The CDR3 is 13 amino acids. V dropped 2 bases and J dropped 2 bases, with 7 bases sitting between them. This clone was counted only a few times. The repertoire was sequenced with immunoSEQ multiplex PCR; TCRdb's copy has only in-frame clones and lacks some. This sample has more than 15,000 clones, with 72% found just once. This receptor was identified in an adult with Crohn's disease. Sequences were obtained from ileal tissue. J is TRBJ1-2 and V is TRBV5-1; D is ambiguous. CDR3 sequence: CASSFEENYGYTF. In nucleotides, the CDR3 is TGCGCCAGCAGCTTCGAGGAAAACTATGGCTACACCTTC.